Below, 14 T cell receptor beta chains from the same sample are listed, as sequenced in a study of response to subunit inactivated influenza vaccine. Using its own MiXCR run on the RT-PCR reads, TCRdb lists one record per CDR3 protein. The profile shows under 550,000 distinct CDR3 sequences, about 7.2% of them singletons. The starting material was PBMCs from blood, obtained around 25 months after vaccination. The receptors originated from a man between 50 and 75 years old who received an inactivated influenza vaccine.

J is TRBJ2-1 and V is TRBV6-2 or TRBV6-3; 9 positions match TRBD2. CDR1 and CDR2 (germline): MNHEY, SVGEGT. The CDR3 extends over 15 amino acids. Trimming took 3 bases from V and 9 from J; bases not matched to a gene: 9. The CDR3 sequence is CASSYRAGGGGEQFF. In DNA form, the CDR3 reads TGTGCCAGCAGTTATCGGGCGGGAGGGGGCGGTGAGCAGTTCTTC.

The sample holds many counts of this clonotype. This chain joins TRBV18 and TRBJ2-7, with 10 bases matching TRBD2. CDR1 KGHSH and CDR2 LQKENI come from the germline V gene. This CDR3 contains 15 residues. V lost 2 bases and J lost 4; bases outside the gene matches: 5. The CDR3 here is CASSPSAGGPYEQYF. DNA of the CDR3: TGTGCCAGCTCACCATCAGCGGGAGGGCCTTACGAGCAGTACTTC.

This clonotype occurred many times. This chain connects TRBV3-1 to TRBJ1-4, with a tentative D call TRBD1 (5 bases). Looked up from germline, CDR1 is LGHDT and CDR2 is YNNKEL (reference sequence). There are 16 residues in the CDR3. Trimming shortened V by 2 bases and J by 0 bases, and 10 bases separated the two germline ends. The DNA of the CDR3 is TGTGCCAGCAGCCAACGGAGGGGCGCAACTAATGAAAAACTGTTTTTT. Protein: CASSQRRGATNEKLFF.

The chain is built from TRBV6-1 and TRBJ2-3, with TRBD1 identical over 7 bases. The CDR3 has 15 residues. The trim removed 6 bases at V and 2 bases at J, leaving 8 bases unmatched. CDR1 is MNHNS, CDR2 SASEGT, per germline. The CDR3 is CASRPTGIITDTQYF. The CDR3 DNA reads as TGTGCCAGCAGGCCGACAGGGATAATCACAGATACGCAGTATTTT.

The chain is built from TRBV6-1 and TRBJ2-1; TRBD2 agrees at 8 bases. Germline lookup yields CDR1 MNHNS and CDR2 SASEGT. The CDR3 length is 15 residues. With V trimmed by 8 bases and J by 4 bases, 10 bases remained unmatched. CDR3 in amino acids: CASCREVAGYNEQFF. CDR3 bases: TGTGCCAGCTGCAGGGAGGTAGCGGGGTACAATGAGCAGTTCTTC.

The chain employs TRBV5-4 and TRBJ2-7; D not certain. Trimming stripped 0 bases from V and 5 bases from J, with 9 bases between. CDR1 is SGHNT and CDR2 is YYREEE in the germline V gene (reference sequence). The CDR3 has 13 amino acids. The CDR3 DNA is TGTGCCAGCAGCTTGGCGGCAGCCGACGAGCAGTACTTC. Translating gives CASSLAAADEQYF.

This clonotype was detected many times. V is TRBV29-1 and J is TRBJ1-2; D gene ambiguous. V lost 3 bases, J lost 2 bases, and 13 bases lay in between. The CDR3 totals 14 residues. CDR1 and CDR2 (germline): SQVTM, ANQGSEA. This CDR3 reads CSVEVPPFNYGYTF. The CDR3 nucleotides read TGCAGCGTTGAGGTCCCCCCGTTCAACTATGGCTACACCTTC.

The DNA of the CDR3 is TGTGCCTGGACTGACAAGTACAGGAACACCGGGGAGCTGTTTTTT. This sequence encodes CAWTDKYRNTGELFF. The gene calls are TRBV30 and TRBJ2-2; D gene ambiguous. Germline-derived CDR1 and CDR2 are GTSNPN and SVGIG (reference sequence). V lost 4 bases to trimming and J lost 1 base, with 13 bases between them. This CDR3 contains 15 residues.

This clonotype was detected ten times or more. The chain joins TRBV4-1 to TRBJ1-2; no clear D gene. The CDR3 spans 16 residues. CDR1 and CDR2 (germline): MGHRA, YSYEKL. V lost 0 bases and J 4 bases, leaving 15 bases between the germline ends. The CDR3 nucleotides are TGCGCCAGCAGCCAAGAAATGGGCACGGGCGCCTATGGCTACACCTTC. Translation: CASSQEMGTGAYGYTF.

The CDR3 sequence: CSARDPTTGYEQYF. The CDR3, as DNA: TGCAGTGCTAGAGATCCTACCACGGGCTACGAGCAGTACTTC. The J gene is TRBJ2-7, the V gene TRBV20-1; D gene unclear. Germline CDR1 DFQATT, CDR2 SNEGSKA (reference sequence). Deletions cut 0 bases from V and 3 bases from J, with 12 bases between. This CDR3 region has 14 residues.

This clonotype showed up many times. The CDR3 protein is CASSPARATYEQYF. In DNA form, the CDR3 reads TGTGCCAGCAGCCCAGCCAGAGCGACCTACGAGCAGTACTTC. V usage is TRBV7-2 and J usage is TRBJ2-7; D gene ambiguous. Per germline, CDR1 SGHTA and CDR2 FQGNSA. The CDR3 sequence is 14 residues long. Trimming pared 5 bases from V and 2 bases from J, leaving 13 bases between.

This clonotype was seen only a few times. The chain carries TRBV10-3 and TRBJ1-6; D remains ambiguous. From germline, CDR1 is ENHRY and CDR2 SYGVKD. The CDR3 has 14 amino acids. V gave up 5 bases and J gave up 3 bases, with 8 bases separating them. This CDR3 is CAISSDNYNSPLHF. CDR3 in DNA: TGTGCCATCAGTTCAGACAACTATAATTCACCCCTCCACTTT.

In its sample, this clonotype was seen many times. The genes are TRBV12-3 or TRBV12-4 and TRBJ1-2, with D possibly being TRBD1 (6 bases). CDR3 size: 15 residues. Between the trimmed V and J ends, which lost 6 bases and 8 bases, there was a span of 22 bases. The chain's CDR3 is CASRDPFRGQGGYTF. The DNA of the CDR3 is TGTGCCAGCAGGGATCCTTTCAGGGGCCAGGGGGGCTACACCTTC.

This clonotype came up a few times. V gene TRBV5-1 combines with J gene TRBJ1-1, with 7 bases that match TRBD1. The length of the CDR3 is 16 residues. The germline gives CDR1 SGHRS, CDR2 YFSETQ. V trimming: 0 bases; J trimming: 1 base; junction bases outside the gene matches: 6. The CDR3 DNA reads as TGCGCCAGCAGCTTGGTGACAGGGAAAGGGAACACTGAAGCTTTCTTT. It yields the protein CASSLVTGKGNTEAFF.